The rows below give T cell receptor beta chains drawn from one sample of a study of blood T cells in healthy people across ages. TCRdb passed the 5' RACE reads through MiXCR, listing each CDR3 protein once. This table has approximately 960,000 distinct CDR3 sequences, about 27% appearing once. This same sample was also part of a study on T cells of mothers and their children.

Sequencing used blood. These receptors were obtained from a woman between 40 and 50 years old in good health. CDR3s include the opening cysteine and the closing phenylalanine or tryptophan. D genes are given only for firm matches. For some rows the clone size is stated as once, few or many, or as a class when expanded; others skip it.

j_gene	abundance	v_gene	d_gene	CDR3aa	CDR3nt
TRBJ1-2	few	TRBV20-1	TRBD1	CSGTTGSYGYTF	TGCAGTGGTACGACAGGGAGCTATGGCTACACCTTC
TRBJ2-3	NA	TRBV7-2	NA	CASSIGTSADTQYF	TGTGCCAGCAGCATAGGGACATCAGCAGATACGCAGTATTTT
TRBJ2-7	NA	TRBV12-3/TRBV12-4	NA	CASSSGAGAYEQYF	TGTGCCAGCAGTTCCGGGGCAGGAGCCTACGAGCAGTACTTC
TRBJ2-7	NA	TRBV27	TRBD2	CASSPLGERGIYEQYF	TGTGCCAGCAGTCCTCTTGGTGAGCGGGGGATATACGAGCAGTACTTC
TRBJ2-1	many	TRBV28	TRBD2	CASSFLAGGNNEQFF	TGTGCCAGCAGTTTCCTAGCGGGAGGTAACAATGAGCAGTTCTTC
TRBJ2-1	NA	TRBV4-3	NA	CASSQPDSYNEQFF	TGCGCCAGCAGCCAACCCGACAGTTACAATGAGCAGTTCTTC
TRBJ2-1	NA	TRBV20-1	NA	CSARGARGAYYNEQFF	TGCAGTGCTAGAGGCGCTAGGGGGGCTTACTACAATGAGCAGTTCTTC
TRBJ1-2	NA	TRBV18	TRBD1	CASSPLQTGLPAWGYTF	TGTGCCAGCTCACCACTCCAGACAGGGCTCCCTGCTTGGGGCTACACCTTC
TRBJ1-2	NA	TRBV19	NA	CASWDGAGYTF	TGTGCCAGTTGGGACGGAGCTGGCTACACCTTC
TRBJ1-2	few	TRBV5-6	NA	CASSLSMDPYYGYTF	TGTGCCAGCAGCTTGTCAATGGACCCGTACTATGGCTACACCTTC
TRBJ2-2	few	TRBV4-1	TRBD1	CASSPVNVQGFTGELFF	TGCGCCAGCAGCCCAGTCAACGTACAGGGGTTCACCGGGGAGCTGTTTTTT
TRBJ2-5	NA	TRBV20-1	TRBD1	CSATDRGQYF	TGCAGTGCTACGGACAGGGGGCAGTACTTC
TRBJ2-7	NA	TRBV28	TRBD1	CASSLTLRTGVYEQYF	TGTGCCAGCAGTTTAACTTTACGGACAGGAGTCTACGAGCAGTACTTC
TRBJ1-1	many	TRBV12-3/TRBV12-4	TRBD1	CATRQGLNTEAFF	TGTGCCACTAGACAGGGCCTGAACACTGAAGCTTTCTTT
TRBJ2-1	NA	TRBV20-1	TRBD2	CSARDPAGVFYNEQFF	TGCAGTGCTAGAGACCCAGCGGGGGTTTTCTACAATGAGCAGTTCTTC
TRBJ2-3	few	TRBV28	TRBD2	CASRTGLAEDFTDTQYF	TGTGCCAGCAGAACGGGACTAGCGGAAGATTTCACAGATACGCAGTATTTT
TRBJ2-7	NA	TRBV7-2	NA	CASSPGLPPLAQYF	TGTGCCAGCAGTCCGGGACTCCCTCCCCTAGCCCAGTACTTC
TRBJ2-4	few	TRBV7-8	TRBD1	CASSSYGQGAIKNIQYF	TGTGCCAGCAGCTCGTACGGACAGGGGGCTATCAAAAACATTCAGTACTTC
TRBJ1-2	NA	TRBV20-1	NA	CSARDLSPGRGNGYTF	TGCAGTGCTAGAGATCTTTCTCCTGGCAGGGGAAATGGCTACACCTTC
TRBJ2-7	NA	TRBV11-2	NA	CASSLDRVEYYEQYF	TGTGCCAGCAGCTTAGATAGGGTGGAGTATTACGAGCAGTACTTC
TRBJ2-5	few	TRBV6-2/TRBV6-3	TRBD2	CASRVILAGETQYF	TGTGCCAGCAGAGTTATACTAGCGGGCGAGACCCAGTACTTC
TRBJ1-1	NA	TRBV25-1	NA	CASSGDLNAEAFF	TGTGCCAGCAGCGGAGACTTGAACGCTGAAGCTTTCTTT
TRBJ1-2	few	TRBV20-1	TRBD1	CSARDPRGQHYGYTF	TGCAGTGCTAGAGATCCCAGGGGACAGCACTATGGCTACACCTTC
TRBJ2-7	many	TRBV15	NA	CATSRDLARDGEQYF	TGTGCCACCAGCAGAGATCTGGCCAGGGATGGGGAGCAGTACTTC
TRBJ1-1	NA	TRBV4-1	NA	CASSQSTALNTEAFF	TGCGCCAGCAGCCAATCAACGGCGTTGAACACTGAAGCTTTCTTT
TRBJ1-5	few	TRBV4-1	TRBD1	CASSPSGQGGQPQHF	TGCGCCAGCAGCCCTTCAGGACAGGGGGGTCAGCCCCAGCATTTT
TRBJ2-7	many	TRBV5-1	NA	CASSSDGGGYEQYF	TGCGCCAGCAGCTCCGATGGGGGCGGATACGAGCAGTACTTC
TRBJ2-3	few	TRBV28	NA	CASRSTDMQYF	TGTGCCAGCAGATCTACAGATATGCAGTATTTT
TRBJ2-3	NA	TRBV6-4	NA	CASSEEIRDTQYF	TGTGCCAGCAGTGAAGAGATCAGGGATACGCAGTATTTT
TRBJ2-1	few	TRBV6-2/TRBV6-3	NA	CASSYSLKGNEGYNEQFF	TGTGCCAGCAGTTACTCGTTGAAAGGGAACGAGGGGTACAATGAGCAGTTCTTC
TRBJ2-5	NA	TRBV20-1	TRBD2	CSARDILGRGGAKETQYF	TGCAGTGCTAGAGATATTTTGGGTCGGGGGGGCGCAAAAGAGACCCAGTACTTC
TRBJ1-4	many	TRBV12-3/TRBV12-4	TRBD1	CASSFAGGGNEKLFF	TGTGCCAGCAGTTTTGCAGGGGGAGGTAATGAAAAACTGTTTTTT
TRBJ1-2	many	TRBV9	NA	CASSVADGANYGYTF	TGTGCCAGCAGCGTAGCCGACGGAGCTAACTATGGCTACACCTTC
TRBJ2-7	many	TRBV9	NA	CASSVAGGSSYEQYF	TGTGCCAGCAGCGTAGCTGGGGGGAGCTCCTACGAGCAGTACTTC
TRBJ1-6	many	TRBV20-1	NA	CSAALMGRADSYNSPLHF	TGCAGTGCTGCCCTCATGGGACGGGCGGACTCCTATAATTCACCCCTCCACTTT
TRBJ2-1	few	TRBV19	NA	CASSIDRVAPSSYNEQFF	TGTGCCAGTAGTATAGATCGGGTGGCGCCGAGCTCCTACAATGAGCAGTTCTTC
TRBJ1-2	NA	TRBV9	TRBD1	CASSVAGDRGDYGYTF	TGTGCCAGCAGCGTAGCTGGAGACAGGGGGGACTATGGCTACACCTTC
TRBJ2-3	NA	TRBV20-1	NA	CSAWGGGITDTRYF	NA
TRBJ1-5	few	TRBV28	NA	CASSHSIGGGNQPQHF	TGTGCCAGCAGCCACAGCATTGGGGGGGGAAATCAGCCCCAGCATTTT
TRBJ2-1	NA	TRBV20-1	NA	CSASGLYNEQFF	TGCAGTGCTAGTGGGCTCTACAATGAGCAGTTCTTC
TRBJ2-7	NA	TRBV5-1	TRBD1	CASSRTGFPYEQYF	TGCGCCAGCAGCAGGACAGGGTTTCCCTACGAGCAGTACTTC
TRBJ1-5	NA	TRBV12-3/TRBV12-4	NA	CASSLQSRGGQPQHF	TGTGCCAGCAGTTTACAGTCCCGGGGCGGGCAGCCCCAGCATTTT
TRBJ2-3	many	TRBV10-3	NA	CATRDGGSDTQYF	TGTGCCACCCGGGACGGGGGTTCCGATACGCAGTATTTT
TRBJ2-5	few	TRBV2	NA	CASSEGGQVQETQYF	TGTGCCAGCAGTGAAGGAGGTCAGGTCCAAGAGACCCAGTACTTC
TRBJ1-1	NA	TRBV5-6	NA	CASSPYREVDYLNTEAFF	TGTGCCAGCAGCCCGTACAGGGAGGTGGACTATTTGAACACTGAAGCTTTCTTT
TRBJ2-1	NA	TRBV15	NA	CASSSEPSWTGTLKQFF	TGTGCCTCCAGCAGCGAACCATCTTGGACCGGTACATTAAAGCAGTTCTTC
TRBJ2-7	many	TRBV5-1	TRBD2	CASSLGSPSGGRYEQYF	TGCGCCAGCAGCTTGGGATCTCCTAGCGGGGGACGGTACGAGCAGTACTTC
TRBJ2-7	NA	TRBV25-1	TRBD1	CASTRTGQGYEQYF	TGTGCCAGCACCAGAACGGGACAGGGGTACGAGCAGTACTTC
TRBJ2-7	NA	TRBV2	NA	CASGEVNEQYF	TGTGCCAGCGGGGAGGTTAACGAGCAGTACTTC
TRBJ2-7	NA	TRBV6-2/TRBV6-3	TRBD1	CASSPGQGIRSSYEQYF	TGTGCCAGCAGTCCGGGACAGGGAATACGAAGCTCCTACGAGCAGTACTTC
TRBJ1-1	few	TRBV6-2/TRBV6-3	NA	CASSEYPLNTEAFF	TGTGCCAGCAGTGAGTATCCCTTGAACACTGAAGCTTTCTTT
TRBJ2-7	NA	TRBV4-1	TRBD1	CASSPATGKFEQYF	TGCGCCAGCAGCCCGGCGACAGGGAAATTCGAGCAGTACTTC
TRBJ2-3	NA	TRBV7-2	NA	CASSRTRGPRTDTQYF	TGTGCCAGCAGCCGTACCAGGGGTCCTCGGACAGATACGCAGTATTTT